The T cell receptor beta chain described here comes from a study of sequential checkpoint blockade in melanoma. Whole-study context: Patients were randomized 1:1 to nivolumab-then-ipilimumab or ipilimumab-then-nivolumab first-line. Matched biopsies came pretreatment and at week 13 for some 21 patients.

Measured with immunoSEQ multiplex PCR; TCRdb has only the in-frame clones, and not every one. This sample has some 22,000 clones; 27% occur once, and the top ten carry 6.7%. This clone was observed a few times. Treatment of the sample: randomized to nivolumab then ipilimumab (arm A) or the reverse (arm B). The CDR3 spans 12 residues. The V gene lost 5 bases and the J gene lost 0 bases, with 4 bases spanning the gap. CDR1 is KGHSH and CDR2 is LQKENI in the germline V gene. Source: tumor tissue (inferred from file names), taken from a patient given nivolumab and ipilimumab in sequence. The source of this sequence is a human donor with melanoma. This sequence joins TRBV18 and TRBJ2-5; D is uncertain. CDR3 loop: CASSGYQETQYF. The CDR3 DNA reads TGTGCCAGCTCAGGGTACCAAGAGACCCAGTACTTC.